The next 6 T cell receptor beta chains were all read from a single sample in a study of blood T cell repertoires in COVID-19. TCRdb's table, derived via immunoSEQ multiplex PCR, lists solely in-frame clones and lacks some. The data contain 240,000 or so clones, about 88% of them seen just once; the ten biggest clones take up 0.99%. The sample was peripheral blood. These receptors were taken from a woman aged 40 to 50 who had recovered from COVID-19.

This clone came up once. The rearrangement links TRBV2 to TRBJ2-1; TRBD1 aligns across 8 bases. CDR1 SNHLY and CDR2 FYNNEI come from the germline V gene. V lost 6 bases, J lost 6 bases, and 7 bases stayed unmatched. The CDR3 runs to 14 residues. The CDR3 coding sequence is TGTGCCAGCAGCGTGGACAGGGTGGGCAATGAGCAGTTCTTC. It yields the protein CASSVDRVGNEQFF.

This clone was seen only once. The chain couples TRBV6-5 to TRBJ2-5; TRBD1 matches 10 bases. The CDR3 contains 15 residues. After removal of 7 bases from V and 5 bases from J, the junction contained 10 bases not matched to a gene. CDR1 and CDR2 from the germline V gene are MNHEY and SVGAGI. CDR3 loop: CASTPPTGGWETQYF. The CDR3 coding sequence is TGTGCCAGCACCCCTCCGACAGGGGGCTGGGAGACCCAGTACTTC.

J is TRBJ2-3 and V is TRBV7-9; D gene uncertain. Trimming removed 1 base from V and 3 bases from J, with 5 bases in between. The CDR3 length is 13 residues. Germline loops: CDR1 SEHNR, CDR2 FQNEAQ (reference sequence). Here the CDR3 reads CASSLGRTDTQYF. The CDR3 DNA is TGTGCCAGCAGCTTAGGCCGGACAGATACGCAGTATTTT.

The chain is built from TRBV25-1 and TRBJ2-2; D might be TRBD2 (6 bases). V lost 4 bases, J lost 5 bases, and 14 bases lay in between. CDR3 size: 15 residues. CDR1 and CDR2 from the germline V gene are MGHDK and SYGVNS. CDR3 sequence reads: CASSGGGGETGELFF. CDR3 sequence (DNA): TGTGCCAGCAGTGGGGGCGGAGGGGAGACCGGGGAGCTGTTTTTT.

The gene calls are TRBV6-5 and TRBJ1-4, with 9 positions matching TRBD1. There are 14 residues in the CDR3. V gave up 6 bases and J gave up 8 bases; unmatched junction bases: 7. Germline V CDR1 and CDR2: MNHEY, SVGAGI. CDR3 residues: CASRETGGREKLFF. Here the CDR3 DNA reads TGTGCCAGCAGGGAGACAGGGGGTCGGGAAAAACTGTTTTTT.

This chain joins TRBV2 and TRBJ2-7; 14 nucleotides agree with TRBD2. Germline trimming cut 7 bases from V and 6 bases from J; bases unmatched to any gene: 8. CDR3 size: 15 residues. Germline V gene lookup returns CDR1 SNHLY and CDR2 FYNNEI. CDR3: CASMGLAGAAGEQYF. The DNA for the CDR3 is TGTGCCAGCATGGGACTAGCGGGGGCCGCCGGCGAGCAGTACTTC.